This T cell receptor beta chain stems from a study of metastatic and nonmetastatic thyroid tumors. Study-wide context: Thyroid patients, malignant and benign, had repertoires compared across blood and tumor or nodule tissue. Study-level points and caveats: Reports indicated that malignant thyroid tumors showed significantly higher TCR beta diversity than benign nodules did, in blood and tumor.

Thyroid surgery was performed in patients who had received no treatment beforehand. The CDR3 sequence is 15 residues long. Trimming removed 3 bases at V and 0 bases at J, with 8 bases between. The germline gives CDR1 PRHDT, CDR2 FYEKMQ (reference sequence). This clone was seen at least ten times. The antigen is not known. TCRdb re-processed the PCR reads through MiXCR. The repertoire has around 53,000 clones, about a sixth of them found once; the top ten carry 2.5% to 3%. V is TRBV13 and J is TRBJ2-2, with D possibly TRBD2 on 5 matching bases. Material: blood. The receptor's source is a female donor with papillary thyroid cancer or a benign thyroid nodule (not recorded which). Some clones in this sample may be carry-over from other donors' samples. CDR3: CASSFVATNTGELFF. As DNA, the CDR3 is TGTGCCAGCAGCTTCGTAGCGACGAACACCGGGGAGCTGTTTTTT.